This is a list of T cell receptor beta chains from one sample in a study of blood T cell repertoires in COVID-19. The protocol was immunoSEQ multiplex PCR, while the TCRdb copy is restricted to in-frame clones and leaves out a portion. This table holds approximately 220,000 clones, around 87% found once. Sequencing was done on a sample of peripheral blood. The receptors here all came from a man in his sixties who had recovered from COVID-19. The CDR3 runs from the conserved cysteine through the conserved F or W. The order of the fields is J gene, clone size, V gene, D gene, CDR3 DNA, CDR3 protein. The D gene is left open where the match is weak. Not all rows give a size; the values are once, few, many and, for expanded clones, a class.

j_gene: TRBJ2-2
abundance: .
v_gene: TRBV6-4
d_gene: .
CDR3nt: TGTGCCAGCAGTAATCAACCGGGAACGAACACCGGGGAGCTGTTTTTT
CDR3aa: CASSNQPGTNTGELFF

j_gene: TRBJ2-7
abundance: .
v_gene: TRBV28
d_gene: TRBD1
CDR3nt: TGTGCCAGCACCGTGCGGGACAGGGACCACGAGCAGTACTTC
CDR3aa: CASTVRDRDHEQYF

j_gene: TRBJ2-3
abundance: once
v_gene: TRBV27
d_gene: TRBD2
CDR3nt: TGTGCCAGCAGTTTAGCGGGAGCCCCAGATACGCAGTATTTT
CDR3aa: CASSLAGAPDTQYF

j_gene: TRBJ1-5
abundance: .
v_gene: TRBV30
d_gene: .
CDR3nt: TGTGCCTGCGCGACAGGCCGTAGCAATCAGCCCCAGCATTTT
CDR3aa: CACATGRSNQPQHF

j_gene: TRBJ2-3
abundance: .
v_gene: TRBV6-1
d_gene: .
CDR3nt: TGTGCCACTTCCGGGACTGCAGAAGATACGCAGTATTTT
CDR3aa: CATSGTAEDTQYF

j_gene: TRBJ2-1
abundance: .
v_gene: TRBV6-2/TRBV6-3
d_gene: TRBD2
CDR3nt: TGTGCCAGCACCCCTAGCGGGAGAGGCAATGAGCAGTTCTTC
CDR3aa: CASTPSGRGNEQFF

j_gene: TRBJ1-3
abundance: .
v_gene: TRBV6-5
d_gene: .
CDR3nt: TGTGCCAGCAGTTCCACAAATGCACCTGGAAACACCATATATTTT
CDR3aa: CASSSTNAPGNTIYF

j_gene: TRBJ1-6
abundance: .
v_gene: TRBV14
d_gene: .
CDR3nt: TGTGCCAGCAGCCAAACGAGGACAGATAATTCACCCCTCCACTTT
CDR3aa: CASSQTRTDNSPLHF

j_gene: TRBJ1-1
abundance: .
v_gene: TRBV5-1
d_gene: TRBD1
CDR3nt: TGCGCCAGCAGCTTCCGTTGGACAGGGCACACTGAAGCTTTCTTT
CDR3aa: CASSFRWTGHTEAFF

j_gene: TRBJ2-1
abundance: .
v_gene: TRBV5-1
d_gene: .
CDR3nt: TGCGCCAGCAGTTTTGACTACCGCAGTGGTGAGCAGTTCTTC
CDR3aa: CASSFDYRSGEQFF

j_gene: TRBJ1-2
abundance: .
v_gene: TRBV28
d_gene: TRBD1
CDR3nt: TGTGCCAGCAGTTTAGCCACTCGACAGGGGGCAAGAAGGAGAAACTATGGCTACACCTTC
CDR3aa: CASSLATRQGARRRNYGYTF

j_gene: TRBJ2-7
abundance: .
v_gene: TRBV19
d_gene: TRBD1
CDR3nt: TGTGCCAGTAGTATCAACCGGGGACAGATCCATCCACTATCCTACGAGCAGTACTTC
CDR3aa: CASSINRGQIHPLSYEQYF

j_gene: TRBJ1-2
abundance: .
v_gene: TRBV7-2
d_gene: .
CDR3nt: TGTGCCAGCAGCCCCTATAGGGAGGGTAACTATGGCTACACCTTC
CDR3aa: CASSPYREGNYGYTF

j_gene: TRBJ1-5
abundance: .
v_gene: TRBV7-9
d_gene: .
CDR3nt: TGTGCCAGCAGCTTACAGGGCAATCAGCCCCAGCATTTT
CDR3aa: CASSLQGNQPQHF